Here is one TCR beta chain with its context. Its antigen remains unknown. The data derive from a study of shared clonotypes between healthy human individuals. There are 14 residues in the CDR3. V gave up 0 bases and J gave up 11 bases; unmatched junction bases: 8. Germline V lookup: CDR1 SGHRS, CDR2 YFSETQ. TCRdb's copy holds only in-frame clones and misses some; the assay was immunoSEQ multiplex PCR. This table has more than 2 million clones, around 95% appearing once. Negatively enriched CD4+ T cells were divided by CD45RA into naive and memory. Broader study findings: Limitation of the genetic and exposure-history diversity represented came from the few donors.

The V gene is TRBV5-1, the J gene TRBJ2-7; 10 positions match TRBD1. The receptor was derived from a man between 18 and 35 years old in good health. Sequenced input: naive CD4+ T cells sorted from blood. The subset is: CD45RA+ positively selected. This CDR3 reads CASSLGDRGPVEYF. In DNA, the CDR3 is TGCGCCAGCAGCTTGGGGGACAGGGGCCCAGTGGAGTACTTC.